In its sample, the clone carrying this T cell receptor beta chain was seen a few times. Antigen: not known. The data derive from a study of T cell repertoires in aging, cancer and after chemotherapy. Study-level information: Paired samples before and after chemotherapy came from chronic lymphocytic leukemia patients on fludarabine- or bendamustine-based regimens.

The CDR3 totals 19 residues. Trimming removed 2 bases at V and 0 bases at J, with 20 bases between. Germline assignment: CDR1 SGHTA and CDR2 FQGTGA. Rearranged V-D-J TRB sequences were amplified with a mixed TRB-A/B primer pool. Using its own MiXCR run on the multiplex PCR reads, TCRdb lists one record per CDR3 protein. The sample contains just under 9,500 distinct CDR3 sequences, more than 20% of which appear only once. The template was genomic DNA from peripheral blood, not RNA. Regarding the study as a whole: Rebound thymic output was suggested by rising median generation probability during chemotherapy in each cancer cohort. Untreated cancer patients had significantly lower blood TCR diversity than age-matched healthy donors.

The TCR comes from a human donor with a blood cancer. The donor label of this sample is uncertain. Material for sequencing was blood. The chain has TRBV7-3 and TRBJ2-1; D remains unclear. The CDR3 sequence: CASSLYAPWAPSSYNEQFF. The CDR3 coding sequence is TGTGCCAGCAGCTTATATGCCCCCTGGGCCCCGAGCTCCTACAATGAGCAGTTCTTC.